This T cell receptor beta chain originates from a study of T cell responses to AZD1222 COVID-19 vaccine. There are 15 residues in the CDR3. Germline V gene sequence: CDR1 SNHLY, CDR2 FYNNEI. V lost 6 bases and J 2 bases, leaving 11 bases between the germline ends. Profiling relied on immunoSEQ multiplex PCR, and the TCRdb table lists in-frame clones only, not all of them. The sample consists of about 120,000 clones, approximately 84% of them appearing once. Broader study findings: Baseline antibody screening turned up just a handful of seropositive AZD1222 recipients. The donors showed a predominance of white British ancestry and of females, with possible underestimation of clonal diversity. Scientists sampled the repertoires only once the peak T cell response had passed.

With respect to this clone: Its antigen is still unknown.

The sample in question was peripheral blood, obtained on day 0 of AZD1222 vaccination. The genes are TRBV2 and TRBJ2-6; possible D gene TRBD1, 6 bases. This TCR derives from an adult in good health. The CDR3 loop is CASREQGPGANVLTF. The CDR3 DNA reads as TGTGCCAGCAGGGAGCAGGGGCCTGGGGCCAACGTCCTGACTTTC.